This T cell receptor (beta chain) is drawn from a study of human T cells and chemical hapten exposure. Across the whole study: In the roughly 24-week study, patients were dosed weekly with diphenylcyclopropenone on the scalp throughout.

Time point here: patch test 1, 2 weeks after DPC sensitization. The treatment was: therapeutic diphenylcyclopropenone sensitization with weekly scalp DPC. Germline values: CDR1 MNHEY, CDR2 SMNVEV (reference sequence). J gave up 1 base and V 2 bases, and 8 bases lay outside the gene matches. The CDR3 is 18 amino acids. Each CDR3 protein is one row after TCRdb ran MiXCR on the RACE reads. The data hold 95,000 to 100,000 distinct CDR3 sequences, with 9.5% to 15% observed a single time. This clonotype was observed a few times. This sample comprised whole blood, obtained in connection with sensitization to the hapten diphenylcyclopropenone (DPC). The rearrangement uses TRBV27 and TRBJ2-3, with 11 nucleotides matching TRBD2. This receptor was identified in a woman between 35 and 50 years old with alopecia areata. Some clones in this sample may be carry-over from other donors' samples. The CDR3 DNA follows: TGTGCCAGCAGTTTAGCGCCTAGCGGGAGGTCTGGCACAGATACGCAGTATTTT. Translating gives CASSLAPSGRSGTDTQYF.